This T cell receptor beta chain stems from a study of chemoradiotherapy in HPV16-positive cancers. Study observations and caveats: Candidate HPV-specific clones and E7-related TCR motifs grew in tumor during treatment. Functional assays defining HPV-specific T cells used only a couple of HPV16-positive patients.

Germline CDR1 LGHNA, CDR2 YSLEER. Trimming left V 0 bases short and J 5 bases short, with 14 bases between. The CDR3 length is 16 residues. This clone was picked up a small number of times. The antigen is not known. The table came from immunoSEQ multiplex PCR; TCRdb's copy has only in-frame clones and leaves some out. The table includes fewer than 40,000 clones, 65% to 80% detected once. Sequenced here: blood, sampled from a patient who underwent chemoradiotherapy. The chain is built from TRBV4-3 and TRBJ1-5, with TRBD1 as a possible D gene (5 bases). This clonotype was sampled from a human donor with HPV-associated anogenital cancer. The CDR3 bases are TGCGCCAGCAGCCAAGATCTTGGGCAGGGCTATCAGCCCCAGCATTTT. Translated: CASSQDLGQGYQPQHF.